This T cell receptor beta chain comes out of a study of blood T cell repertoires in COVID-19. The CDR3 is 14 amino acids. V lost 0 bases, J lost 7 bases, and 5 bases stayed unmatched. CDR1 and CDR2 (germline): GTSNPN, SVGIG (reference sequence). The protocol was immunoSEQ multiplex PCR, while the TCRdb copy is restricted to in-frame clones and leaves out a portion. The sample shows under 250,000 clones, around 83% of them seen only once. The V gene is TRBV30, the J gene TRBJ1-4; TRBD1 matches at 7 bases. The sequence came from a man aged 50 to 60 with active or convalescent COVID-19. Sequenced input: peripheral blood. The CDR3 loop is CAWSVQTGSEKLFF. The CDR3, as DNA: TGTGCCTGGAGTGTACAGACAGGGTCTGAAAAACTGTTTTTT.